This entry lists 26 T cell receptor beta chains sequenced from one sample in a study of shared clonotypes between healthy human individuals. The protocol was immunoSEQ multiplex PCR, while the TCRdb copy is restricted to in-frame clones and leaves out a portion. The sample carries 2 million to 2.5 million clones, 90% to 95% recorded once. Input material: naive CD4+ T cells sorted from blood. Regarding subset: CD45RA+ positively selected. The receptors stem from a man aged 18 to 29 in good health.

CDR3 nucleotides: TGTGCCATCAGTCCCCACAGGGGGCGGGAAGGCGGGGAGCTGTTTTTT. This gives the protein CAISPHRGREGGELFF. The J gene is TRBJ2-2, the V gene TRBV10-3, with 9 bases that match TRBD1. The J segment lost 7 bases and the V segment lost 5 bases, leaving 11 bases of the junction unmatched. The CDR3 has 16 residues. CDR1 and CDR2 (germline): ENHRY, SYGVKD.

This rearrangement joins TRBV9 to TRBJ1-1, with D unresolved. In germline, CDR1 is SGDLS, CDR2 YYNGEE. CDR3 length equals 17 residues. Trimming left V 0 bases short and J 1 base short, with 16 bases between. CDR3 in DNA: TGTGCCAGCAGCGTAGTGGGTGGGGAATTGGGGAACACTGAAGCTTTCTTT. Residues: CASSVVGGELGNTEAFF.

This chain uses TRBV4-1 with TRBJ2-3; D ambiguous. This CDR3 region has 11 residues. The germline V gene encodes CDR1 MGHRA and CDR2 YSYEKL. V was cut by 6 bases and J by 6 bases, with 7 bases left in between. The CDR3 reads CASRETDTQYF. CDR3 DNA: TGCGCCAGCAGGGAGACGGATACGCAGTATTTT.

The chain joins TRBV7-9 to TRBJ1-1; D remains unclear. This CDR3 is 14 amino acids long. Trimming cost V 5 bases and J 5 bases, with 15 bases left between them. Germline CDR1 SEHNR, CDR2 FQNEAQ (reference sequence). CDR3 sequence: CASSPVRGRTEAFF. The CDR3 DNA reads TGTGCCAGCAGCCCTGTTAGAGGAAGGACTGAAGCTTTCTTT.

Remarks on this clone: The same CDR3 also results from other DNA sequences found in this sample. The chain employs TRBV6-5 and TRBJ1-2; D is unclear. The germline V gene encodes CDR1 MNHEY and CDR2 SVGAGI. Deletions cut 3 bases from V and 6 bases from J, with 11 bases between. The CDR3 is made up of 13 amino acids. CDR3 amino acids: CASSYLGGDGYTF. CDR3 in DNA: TGTGCCAGCAGTTATCTGGGTGGGGATGGCTACACCTTC.

This chain links TRBV15 with TRBJ2-7, with TRBD1 identical over 7 bases. J gave up 6 bases and V 0 bases, and 2 bases lay outside the gene matches. Germline V gene lookup returns CDR1 LNHNV and CDR2 YYDKDF (reference sequence). This CDR3 contains 13 residues. The CDR3 DNA sequence: TGTGCCACCAGCAGAGATCACAGGGGCGAGCAGTACTTC. Translation gives CATSRDHRGEQYF.

CDR3 residues: CASSMNVGSETQYF. DNA for the CDR3: TGTGCCAGCAGCATGAATGTCGGCAGTGAGACCCAGTACTTC. This chain joins TRBV5-4 and TRBJ2-5; D is unclear. The CDR3 is 14 residues long. V was cut by 4 bases and J by 5 bases, with 15 bases left in between. Germline V gene sequence: CDR1 SGHNT, CDR2 YYREEE (reference sequence).

The chain is built from TRBV28 and TRBJ1-4, with D uncertain. Per the germline V gene, CDR1 is MDHEN and CDR2 is SYDVKM. The ends were cut back, 3 bases at V and 8 bases at J, with 19 bases in the middle. This CDR3 contains 16 residues. The CDR3 DNA is TGTGCCAGCAGTTTCCCCGGGCCTGGGGTCCGGGAAAAACTGTTTTTT. Its translation: CASSFPGPGVREKLFF.

For this clone: A single base separates this from a much larger clone, so it may be a read error. The chain has TRBV30 and TRBJ1-5; maybe TRBD1 (5 bases). With 3 bases removed from V and 5 bases from J, the gap between germline ends came to 11 bases. The CDR3 contains 13 residues. Germline V gene lookup returns CDR1 GTSNPN and CDR2 SVGIG (reference sequence). DNA of the CDR3: TGTGCCTGGAGCAGGGACGGATATCAGCCCCAGCATTTT. Translation gives CAWSRDGYQPQHF.

The rearrangement links TRBV29-1 to TRBJ2-5, with D perhaps TRBD1 or TRBD2 (6 bases each). The CDR3 runs 12 residues. Germline V lookup: CDR1 SQVTM, CDR2 ANQGSEA. The V gene lost 7 bases and the J gene lost 5 bases, with 14 bases spanning the gap. The CDR3 coding sequence is TGCAGCGCCCGAGGGGGGAGCGAGACCCAGTACTTC. It codes for CSARGGSETQYF.

A word on this clone: Other DNA sequences in this sample translate to the same CDR3. The chain links TRBV18 to TRBJ1-1, with D maybe TRBD1 (5 bases). The CDR3 sequence is 14 residues long. Germline V gives CDR1 KGHSH, CDR2 LQKENI. V shed 6 bases and J shed 5 bases, with 16 bases lying between them. The CDR3 region has the DNA TGTGCCAGCTCCCCCCAGGGAGGAGGAACTGAAGCTTTCTTT. Encoded protein: CASSPQGGGTEAFF.

V and J are TRBV12-5 and TRBJ1-1; 10 positions match TRBD1. V was pared by 0 bases and J by 4 bases, with 20 bases of the junction left unmatched. From germline, CDR1 is LGHNT and CDR2 FRNRAP. The CDR3 is 21 amino acids. Here the CDR3 DNA reads TGTGCTAGTGGTTTGGTAAGCGGTCTCATCAGCGACAGGGGGCGTAGCACTGAAGCTTTCTTT. Translating it yields CASGLVSGLISDRGRSTEAFF.

This chain uses TRBV18 with TRBJ2-3, with D perhaps TRBD1 (6 bases). The CDR3 runs 15 residues. The V gene's germline CDR1 is KGHSH and CDR2 LQKENI. The V end lost 6 bases, the J end lost 2 bases, and 15 bases lay between the germline ends. CDR3 region: CASSQEQGFTDTQYF. In DNA form, the CDR3 reads TGTGCCAGCTCCCAAGAACAGGGTTTCACAGATACGCAGTATTTT. Drawing the rest from reference TRBV18 and TRBJ2-3, the complete variable domain is NAGVMQNPRHLVRRRGQEARLRCSPMKGHSHVYWYRQLPEEGLKFMVYLQKENIIDESGMPKERFSAEFPKEGPSILRIQQVVRGDSAAYFCASSQEQGFTDTQYFGPGTRLTVL.

This clone appeared a single time. The chain's CDR3 is CAWTGLAGGLETQYF. CDR3 sequence (DNA): TGTGCCTGGACGGGACTAGCGGGGGGGTTAGAGACCCAGTACTTC. The chain has TRBV30 and TRBJ2-5; 16 positions match TRBD2. CDR3 length equals 15 residues. J gave up 4 bases and V 4 bases, and 3 bases lay outside the gene matches. Germline CDR1 and CDR2: GTSNPN and SVGIG (reference sequence).

The chain joins TRBV5-4 to TRBJ2-7; TRBD1 might be the D (6 bases). Trimming took off 4 bases at V and 2 bases at J, with 10 bases between the two ends. The V gene's germline CDR1 is SGHNT and CDR2 YYREEE (reference sequence). CDR3 length equals 13 residues. The CDR3 bases are TGTGCCAGCAGCGACAGGAGTACCTACGAGCAGTACTTC. Amino acids: CASSDRSTYEQYF.

The DNA for the CDR3 is TGTGCCAGCAGTCCCGGGACTGGGCGACACTATGGCTACACCTTC. Translating gives CASSPGTGRHYGYTF. J is TRBJ1-2 and V is TRBV7-2, with D perhaps matching TRBD1 (5 bases). Germline CDR1 reads SGHTA; CDR2 reads FQGNSA. V shed 6 bases and J shed 3 bases, with 17 bases lying between them. The CDR3 is 15 residues long.

About this clone: The identical CDR3 is also encoded by other nucleotide sequences in the sample. The chain joins TRBV10-3 to TRBJ1-4; no reliable D call. Per germline, CDR1 ENHRY and CDR2 SYGVKD. There are 15 residues in the CDR3. Trimming shortened V by 0 bases and J by 1 base, and 6 bases separated the two germline ends. CDR3: CAISESPGTNEKLFF. CDR3 DNA: TGTGCCATCAGTGAGTCCCCGGGAACTAATGAAAAACTGTTTTTT.

The rearrangement links TRBV30 to TRBJ1-3; 8 nucleotides align to TRBD1. Germline V gives CDR1 GTSNPN, CDR2 SVGIG (reference sequence). The CDR3 sequence is 17 residues long. The ends lost 6 bases at V and 0 bases at J; junction bases unmatched: 13. CDR3 region: CACRTGTGSSSGNTIYF. CDR3 sequence (DNA): TGTGCCTGCCGGACAGGGACCGGTTCGAGCTCTGGAAACACCATATATTTT.

This clone was recorded once. The chain joins TRBV7-6 to TRBJ2-3; a weak D match, TRBD2 (5 bases). V shed 0 bases and J shed 4 bases, with 14 bases lying between them. The CDR3 spans 16 residues. The V gene's germline CDR1 is SGHVS and CDR2 FNYEAQ. The CDR3 bases are TGTGCCAGCAGCTTAGCGCCGGGGATGGGAGCAGATACGCAGTATTTT. Its protein product is CASSLAPGMGADTQYF.

The chain couples TRBV4-1 to TRBJ2-7; 8 bases are shared with TRBD2. The trim removed 4 bases at V and 1 base at J, leaving 9 bases unmatched. The V gene's germline CDR1 is MGHRA and CDR2 YSYEKL. The CDR3 spans 16 residues. CDR3 DNA sequence: TGCGCCAGCAGCCCCCCGGTGAGCGGGGGATCCTACGAGCAGTACTTC. It encodes CASSPPVSGGSYEQYF.

The chain recombines TRBV6-6 with TRBJ2-7; D remains unclear. V lost 2 bases and J 1 base, leaving 12 bases between the germline ends. CDR3 length: 15 amino acids. Germline V CDR1 and CDR2: MNHNY, SVGAGI (reference sequence). The CDR3 region is CASSYEGSESYEQYF. For the CDR3, the DNA is TGTGCCAGCAGTTACGAAGGCTCCGAGTCCTACGAGCAGTACTTC.

The chain uses TRBV4-3 and TRBJ1-1; D is undetermined. CDR3 size: 15 residues. With 0 bases removed from V and 5 bases from J, the gap between germline ends came to 13 bases. The germline gives CDR1 LGHNA, CDR2 YSLEER. Here the CDR3 DNA reads TGCGCCAGCAGCCAAGAAAACAAGGGTAGAACTGAAGCTTTCTTT. As protein: CASSQENKGRTEAFF.

This chain connects TRBV2 to TRBJ2-3, with 7 bases fitting TRBD2. This CDR3 comprises 14 residues. V lost 7 bases, J lost 6 bases, and 10 bases stayed unmatched. Germline V gene lookup returns CDR1 SNHLY and CDR2 FYNNEI. The CDR3 region is CASTMRLAWDTQYF. In DNA form, the CDR3 reads TGTGCCAGCACCATGAGACTAGCTTGGGATACGCAGTATTTT.

The V call is TRBV18, the J call TRBJ1-2; no definite D call. The CDR3 is 12 residues long. Trimming took 4 bases from V and 7 from J, leaving 10 bases between them. Germline CDR1 reads KGHSH; CDR2 reads LQKENI. The CDR3 DNA follows: TGTGCCAGCTCACTCGGGATTCTTGGCTACACCTTC. This encodes CASSLGILGYTF.

As for this clone: Other DNA sequences in the same sample also yield this CDR3. The rearrangement uses TRBV7-2 and TRBJ1-6; the D is unclear. V was trimmed by 0 bases and J by 7 bases, leaving 7 bases between them. The CDR3 spans 14 residues. The V gene's germline CDR1 is SGHTA and CDR2 FQGNSA. The CDR3 spells CASSLAGPNSPLHF. The CDR3 nucleotides read TGTGCCAGCAGCTTAGCAGGGCCGAATTCACCCCTCCACTTT.

The chain combines TRBV4-1 with TRBJ1-1, with a weak D call TRBD1 (5 bases). The CDR3 covers 15 residues. CDR1 and CDR2 from the germline V gene are MGHRA and YSYEKL. Trimming took off 3 bases at V and 1 base at J, with 12 bases between the two ends. CDR3 sequence (DNA): TGCGCCAGCAGCCACCCGGGACCCCCGAACACTGAAGCTTTCTTT. It translates to CASSHPGPPNTEAFF.